This TCR beta chain was sequenced for a study of blood T cell repertoires in COVID-19 (dated by TCRdb to the early 2020s). Study-level background: Samples covering the acute and convalescent phases of COVID-19 were provided by collaborators in the United States, Italy and Spain. The material from the prospective study consisted of cDNA or gDNA derived from T cells, B-cell-depleted T cells, or PBMCs. Subjects who had been exposed to COVID-19, were actively infected with it, or had recovered from it provided the deeply sampled blood TCRbeta repertoires that made up the dataset. The repertoires were made available in a free public database intended to serve as a resource for research on the immune response to SARS-CoV-2. The samples were drawn from the first 160 participants of the ongoing ImmuneRACE study and from 1,254 subjects provided by 6 global collaborators. Sample metadata almost always included a de-identified subject ID, COVID-19 status, age in years and sex. Where available, HLA class I and class II types were taken from metadata supplied by the sample provider and were not determined by assay-based typing.

The CDR1 and CDR2 encoded by the germline V gene are MGHRA and YSYEKL. Trimming removed 2 bases from V and 2 bases from J; the gene matches leave 3 bases unexplained. The CDR3, from cysteine to phenylalanine, totals 16 residues. Only the CDR3 DNA stays, 48 bases, in frame from base 1. On this clone itself: It lacks a known antigen. No base quality information exists; no much larger clone differs at one position.

Beyond this particular receptor, the publication reports: Clinical and demographic metadata were provided uncurated, with the amount varying by source and participant.

Enrolling through a virtual design, the prospective study's participants ranged in age from roughly 18 to 95 years and lived across roughly 24 United States geographic areas. Cohort assignment in the prospective study relied on participant-reported clinical history from a screening survey and a study questionnaire. Mobile phlebotomists in the prospective study collected whole blood, serum and a nasopharyngeal or oropharyngeal swab from every participant. Prospective study participants could optionally give additional blood draws and questionnaires over an approximately two-month period. Before DNA extraction, blood samples from the prospective study were shipped at room temperature or frozen. The immunoSEQ Assay, a bias-controlled multiplex PCR, was used to amplify TCRbeta CDR3 regions from genomic DNA. The study's processing was this. The number of nucleated cells in each sample was estimated by amplification of reference gene primers within the assay. Sequence reads were collapsed and filtered to measure the absolute abundance of every unique TCRbeta CDR3 rearrangement. For each sample, productive Simpson clonality was calculated as the square root of Simpson's diversity index over productive rearrangements. TCRdb carries this immuneACCESS record with in-frame sequences only. Its versions omit some clonotypes, under half of them owing to an unresolved V gene in the studies checked, with the rest unexplained. V, J and clone size were drawn from that table, and D and trimming were deduced from the DNA. In this sample the table shows about 280,000 clones, about nine tenths of which occur a single time. The top ten constitute 4.1% of the sample.

The TCR comes from a woman aged 25 to 39 with acute COVID-19. Sequenced material: PBMCs or T cells enriched from blood (not recorded which). The chain joins TRBV4-1 to TRBJ2-1; TRBD1 matches 10 bases in the middle. The CDR3 corresponds to CASSQMTGGPYNEQFF. The DNA is as follows: TGCGCCAGCAGCCAAATGACAGGGGGCCCCTACAATGAGCAGTTCTTC.